One and the same sample provided the 28 T cell receptor beta chains below, sequenced in a study of T cells in narcolepsy listed by TCRdb under 2018. Preparation of the library involved the immunoSEQ multiplex PCR assay. The table was pulled from immuneACCESS by TCRdb, which kept in-frame rearrangements only. Such tables lose some clones; where checked, under half of the loss comes from unresolved V genes, and the rest has no known cause. For this sample there are about 27,000 clones; approximately 84% appear just once. The ten largest account for approximately 1.3% of the sample. The source material was CD45RA- memory CD4+ T cells from PBMCs. The sample's cell subset or site, from its label and the paper: memory T cells sorted ex vivo from peripheral blood. Receptor source: a human donor with narcolepsy.

The chain recombines TRBV18 with TRBJ2-7; unclear D gene. Per germline, CDR1 KGHSH and CDR2 LQKENI. The germline V and J ends were trimmed by 3 bases and 3 bases, with 3 bases remaining between them. This CDR3 has 11 residues. CDR3 sequence reads: CASSPDYEQYF. Here the CDR3 DNA reads TGTGCCAGCTCACCGGACTACGAGCAGTACTTC.

The V gene is TRBV27, the J gene TRBJ2-7; D remains ambiguous. Looked up from germline, CDR1 is MNHEY and CDR2 is SMNVEV (reference sequence). There are 13 residues in the CDR3. Trimming took off 6 bases at V and 5 bases at J, with 14 bases between the two ends. DNA for the CDR3: TGTGCCAGCAGCGGGCAGCCAGGCCACGAGCAGTACTTC. Amino acids: CASSGQPGHEQYF.

J is TRBJ1-2 and V is TRBV10-3; D gene unclear. In germline, CDR1 is ENHRY, CDR2 SYGVKD. The CDR3 is 12 amino acids. The germline V and J ends were trimmed by 11 bases and 8 bases, with 18 bases remaining between them. The CDR3 loop reads CASGEGRGGYTF. CDR3 DNA sequence: TGTGCCTCCGGGGAGGGCAGAGGCGGCTACACCTTC.

The chain couples TRBV6-4 to TRBJ2-2, with D uncertain. CDR1 is MRHNA, CDR2 SNTAGT, per germline. Trimming took 6 bases from V and 6 from J, leaving 14 bases between them. The CDR3 loop spans 14 amino acids. CDR3 in amino acids: CASRAGLGPGELFF. The CDR3 DNA sequence: TGTGCCAGCAGGGCCGGCCTCGGGCCCGGGGAGCTGTTTTTT.

The chain couples TRBV5-1 to TRBJ2-5; unclear D gene. V shed 0 bases and J shed 2 bases, with 11 bases lying between them. CDR3 length equals 15 residues. The V gene's germline CDR1 is SGHRS and CDR2 YFSETQ. This CDR3 reads CASSLGTTLQETQYF. The CDR3 DNA follows: TGCGCCAGCAGCTTGGGCACAACCTTACAAGAGACCCAGTACTTC. Complete variable domain (other parts from reference TRBV5-1 and TRBJ2-5): KAGVTQTPRYLIKTRGQQVTLSCSPISGHRSVSWYQQTPGQGLQFLFEYFSETQRNKGNFPGRFSGRQFSNSRSEMNVSTLELGDSALYLCASSLGTTLQETQYFGPGTRLLVL.

V usage is TRBV15 and J usage is TRBJ2-7, with D maybe TRBD2 (6 bases). The CDR3 totals 14 residues. The V and J ends lost 5 bases and 2 bases respectively, with 13 bases between them. Germline V gene sequence: CDR1 LNHNV, CDR2 YYDKDF (reference sequence). CDR3: CATSPSGEAYEQYF. In DNA, the CDR3 is TGTGCCACCAGCCCTTCGGGGGAGGCCTACGAGCAGTACTTC.

Comment on this clone: A much larger clone lies a single base off, so this may be a read error. V and J are TRBV5-4 and TRBJ2-7; TRBD2 might be the D (5 bases). CDR3 size: 15 residues. Per germline, CDR1 SGHNT and CDR2 YYREEE (reference sequence). Trimming removed 0 bases from V and 3 bases from J, with 13 bases in between. CDR3 sequence reads: CASSLGGSRGYEQYF. The DNA of the CDR3 is TGTGCCAGCAGCTTGGGGGGTAGCCGGGGCTACGAGCAGTACTTC.

The chain combines TRBV30 with TRBJ1-2; no definite D call. CDR1 GTSNPN and CDR2 SVGIG come from the germline V gene (reference sequence). The CDR3 contains 16 residues. Trimming pared 5 bases from V and 4 bases from J, leaving 23 bases between. Here the CDR3 reads CAWGDWCYRKTYGYTF. CDR3 DNA sequence: TGTGCCTGGGGAGATTGGTGCTATAGAAAGACCTATGGCTACACCTTC.

The chain links TRBV27 to TRBJ2-7; possibly TRBD1 for D (6 bases). V dropped 5 bases and J dropped 3 bases, with 23 bases sitting between them. The germline V gene has CDR1 MNHEY and CDR2 SMNVEV (reference sequence). This CDR3 contains 17 residues. The CDR3 loop reads CASSLKQGITTYYEQYF. The CDR3 DNA reads as TGTGCCAGCAGTCTGAAACAGGGTATTACCACTTACTACGAGCAGTACTTC.

The V call is TRBV19, the J call TRBJ2-5; D might be TRBD2 (5 bases). Germline values: CDR1 LNHDA, CDR2 SQIVND (reference sequence). The CDR3 totals 15 residues. With 5 bases removed from V and 2 bases from J, the gap between germline ends came to 15 bases. The CDR3 region is CASSLRLSLQETQYF. The CDR3 coding sequence is TGTGCCAGTAGTCTTCGACTAAGCCTTCAAGAGACCCAGTACTTC.

This sequence joins TRBV4-3 and TRBJ2-2; 9 bases align to TRBD2. This CDR3 has 19 residues. In germline, CDR1 is LGHNA, CDR2 YSLEER. Trimming took 4 bases from V and 6 from J; bases not matched to a gene: 18. CDR3 residues: CASSRGVAGDLMAAGELFF. In nucleotides, the CDR3 is TGCGCCAGCAGCCGGGGGGTAGCGGGAGATTTAATGGCCGCCGGGGAGCTGTTTTTT.

V and J are TRBV5-1 and TRBJ2-1; D remains unclear. The V end was cut by 5 bases, the J end by 1 base, with 7 bases between. CDR1 is SGHRS, CDR2 YFSETQ, per germline. This CDR3 spans 13 amino acids. The CDR3: CASRSVSYNEQFF. The DNA for the CDR3 is TGCGCCAGCAGATCCGTGTCCTACAATGAGCAGTTCTTC.

The rearrangement links TRBV10-3 to TRBJ1-6; no clear D. Per germline, CDR1 ENHRY and CDR2 SYGVKD. The CDR3 is 13 amino acids. With 3 bases removed from V and 14 bases from J, the gap between germline ends came to 14 bases. In nucleotides, the CDR3 is TGTGCCATCAGTGAACGGGCCCCCATAACCCTCCACTTT. Its protein product is CAISERAPITLHF.

The chain employs TRBV29-1 and TRBJ1-1, with D hard to call. Germline V CDR1 and CDR2: SQVTM, ANQGSEA. The CDR3 runs to 12 residues. With 6 bases removed from V and 1 base from J, the gap between germline ends came to 9 bases. CDR3: CSVVRGNTEAFF. CDR3 nucleotide sequence: TGCAGCGTCGTACGGGGGAACACTGAAGCTTTCTTT.

V and J are TRBV9 and TRBJ2-2, with 11 bases aligning to TRBD1. The germline gives CDR1 SGDLS, CDR2 YYNGEE. There are 17 residues in the CDR3. The V and J ends lost 0 bases and 7 bases, in that order; junction bases with no gene match: 8. This CDR3 reads CASSVAPGQGANGELFF. In nucleotides, the CDR3 is TGTGCCAGCAGCGTAGCCCCCGGACAGGGGGCTAACGGGGAGCTGTTTTTT.

In the case of this clone: This likely comes from a read error, as the CDR3 has no conserved phenylalanine or tryptophan at its end. This chain uses TRBV7-9 with TRBJ1-2; D is possibly TRBD1 (6 bases). This CDR3 is built from 15 residues. V was shortened by 1 base and J by 4 bases, with 13 bases between the two germline ends. Germline CDR1 SEHNR, CDR2 FQNEAQ (reference sequence). The CDR3 bases are TGTGCCAGCAGCTTAGAGCCGGGGGCTATCTATGGCTACACCCTC. This encodes CASSLEPGAIYGYTL.

This chain joins TRBV5-4 and TRBJ2-6; 9 nucleotides line up with TRBD1. J lost 1 base, V lost 4 bases, and 6 bases had no gene match. Germline CDR1 and CDR2: SGHNT and YYREEE (reference sequence). The CDR3 is 17 residues long. The DNA of the CDR3 is TGTGCCAGCAGCCGAAGGACAGGGGATTCTGGGGCCAACGTCCTGACTTTC. Amino acids: CASSRRTGDSGANVLTF.

The rearrangement uses TRBV29-1 and TRBJ2-7; maybe TRBD2 (5 bases). Germline V gene lookup returns CDR1 SQVTM and CDR2 ANQGSEA. CDR3 length: 13 amino acids. Trimming pared 5 bases from V and 7 bases from J, leaving 18 bases between. CDR3 bases: TGCAGCGTTCTTCTGGCCAGGACGGGGGAGCAGTACTTC. The encoded protein is CSVLLARTGEQYF.

The J gene is TRBJ2-7, the V gene TRBV11-2; maybe TRBD2 (5 bases). The CDR3 has 15 amino acids. Germline CDR1 and CDR2: SGHAT and FQNNGV. The V gene lost 2 bases and the J gene lost 3 bases, with 14 bases spanning the gap. CDR3 nucleotides: TGTGCCAGCAGCTTATTTCTAGCAGCATTCTACGAGCAGTACTTC. It codes for CASSLFLAAFYEQYF.

This clone was picked up one time. This chain connects TRBV11-2 to TRBJ2-3; tentative D call: TRBD2 (5 bases). Germline V gene data show CDR1 as SGHAT and CDR2 as FQNNGV. Trimming shortened V by 1 base and J by 2 bases, and 13 bases separated the two germline ends. The CDR3 loop spans 16 amino acids. In nucleotides, the CDR3 is TGTGCCAGCAGCTTAGTCCTTAGCGACTACACAGATACGCAGTATTTT. Encoded protein: CASSLVLSDYTDTQYF.

V usage is TRBV6-4 and J usage is TRBJ2-1, with 9 bases fitting TRBD1. The CDR3 extends over 14 amino acids. V trimming: 2 bases; J trimming: 7 bases; junction bases outside the gene matches: 3. Germline CDR1 and CDR2: MRHNA and SNTAGT. The CDR3 loop reads CASSDGTGINEQFF. CDR3 DNA: TGTGCCAGCAGTGACGGGACAGGGATAAATGAGCAGTTCTTC.

The chain links TRBV5-4 to TRBJ2-3, with 7 nucleotides matching TRBD2. J lost 0 bases, V lost 4 bases, and 5 bases had no gene match. CDR1 SGHNT and CDR2 YYREEE come from the germline V gene (reference sequence). CDR3 length: 15 amino acids. As DNA, the CDR3 is TGTGCCAGCAGCCTCGGGAGGACTAGCACAGATACGCAGTATTTT. This encodes CASSLGRTSTDTQYF.

This chain links TRBV7-9 with TRBJ1-4; 9 bases align to TRBD1. The CDR3 totals 16 residues. Unmatched junction bases numbered 5, after V lost 4 bases and J lost 2 bases. Germline values: CDR1 SEHNR, CDR2 FQNEAQ (reference sequence). CDR3 coding DNA: TGTGCCAGCAGCTCGGGACAGGGAGGGACTAATGAAAAACTGTTTTTT. It encodes CASSSGQGGTNEKLFF.

V is TRBV20-1 and J is TRBJ1-5; the D gene is possibly TRBD1 (5 bases). The CDR3 has 11 amino acids. The V gene's germline CDR1 is DFQATT and CDR2 SNEGSKA (reference sequence). Trimming cost V 6 bases and J 6 bases, with 9 bases left between them. The CDR3, as DNA: TGCAGTGCCGGCACAGGTCAGCCCCAGCATTTT. This gives the protein CSAGTGQPQHF.

V usage is TRBV14 and J usage is TRBJ2-7; D perhaps matches TRBD1 (6 bases). The germline V gene has CDR1 SGHDN and CDR2 FVKESK. The CDR3 sequence is 12 residues long. The V and J ends lost 1 base and 12 bases respectively, with 13 bases between them. The CDR3 reads CASSQGGGAPYF. CDR3 in DNA: TGTGCCAGCAGCCAAGGTGGGGGCGCGCCGTACTTC. Filled out from reference TRBV14 and TRBJ2-7, the complete variable domain reads EAGVTQFPSHSVIEKGQTVTLRCDPISGHDNLYWYRRVMGKEIKFLLHFVKESKQDESGMPNNRFLAERTGGTYSTLKVQPAELEDSGVYFCASSQGGGAPYFGPGTRLTVT.

This clone appeared once. The V gene is TRBV28, the J gene TRBJ1-3; 9 nucleotides line up with TRBD1. The CDR3 loop spans 14 amino acids. Germline V CDR1 and CDR2: MDHEN, SYDVKM. J was trimmed by 3 bases and V by 8 bases; bases with no gene match: 5. CDR3: CASGTGQIGNTIYF. The CDR3 nucleotides read TGTGCCAGCGGGACAGGGCAAATTGGAAACACCATATATTTT.

This clone has only a few counts. The chain is built from TRBV19 and TRBJ1-5; D ambiguous. Germline V gene sequence: CDR1 LNHDA, CDR2 SQIVND (reference sequence). Trimming took 7 bases from V and 2 from J, leaving 12 bases between them. The length of the CDR3 is 14 residues. The CDR3, as DNA: TGTGCCAGTAACGGAGATAGCGGCAATCAGCCCCAGCATTTT. The encoded protein is CASNGDSGNQPQHF.

V and J are TRBV7-8 and TRBJ1-4; D ambiguous. Germline V CDR1 and CDR2: SGHVS, FQNEAQ. V lost 4 bases and J 4 bases, leaving 19 bases between the germline ends. CDR3 length equals 17 residues. CDR3 region: CASSSSWKRSINEKLFF. CDR3 DNA sequence: TGTGCCAGCAGCTCCTCATGGAAAAGGTCTATTAATGAAAAACTGTTTTTT.